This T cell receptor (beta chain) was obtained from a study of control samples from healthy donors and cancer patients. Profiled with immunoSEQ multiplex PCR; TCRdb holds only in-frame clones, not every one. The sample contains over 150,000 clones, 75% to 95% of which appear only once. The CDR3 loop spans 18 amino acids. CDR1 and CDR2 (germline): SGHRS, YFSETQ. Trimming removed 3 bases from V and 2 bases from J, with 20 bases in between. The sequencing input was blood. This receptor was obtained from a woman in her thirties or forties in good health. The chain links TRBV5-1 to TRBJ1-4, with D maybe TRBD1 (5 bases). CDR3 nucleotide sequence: TGCGCCAGCAGCTCGCGGCCCCGAGGGGCGGCGACTAATGAAAAACTGTTTTTT. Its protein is CASSSRPRGAATNEKLFF. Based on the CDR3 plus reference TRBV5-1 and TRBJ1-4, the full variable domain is KAGVTQTPRYLIKTRGQQVTLSCSPISGHRSVSWYQQTPGQGLQFLFEYFSETQRNKGNFPGRFSGRQFSNSRSEMNVSTLELGDSALYLCASSSRPRGAATNEKLFFGSGTQLSVL.